Presented here are 14 T cell receptor beta chains from one specimen sequenced in a study of shared clonotypes between healthy human individuals. TCRdb's table, derived via immunoSEQ multiplex PCR, lists solely in-frame clones and lacks some. This table has 2,100,000 or so clones, almost 96% appearing once. Sequenced material: naive CD4+ T cells sorted from blood. The subset is: CD45RA+ positively selected. These receptors all stem from a young man in good health.

This sequence joins TRBV27 and TRBJ1-2; tentatively, D is TRBD1 (5 bases). The CDR3 has 15 residues. Germline CDR1 reads MNHEY; CDR2 reads SMNVEV (reference sequence). V was trimmed by 3 bases and J by 8 bases, leaving 19 bases between them. As DNA, the CDR3 is TGTGCCAGCAGTTTCGACCCTGGGCAGGGCGGGGGCTACACCTTC. Its translation is CASSFDPGQGGGYTF.

This clone was detected only a few times. The rearrangement links TRBV30 to TRBJ1-2; 10 nucleotides agree with TRBD1. The CDR3 covers 12 residues. Trimming removed 6 bases from V and 4 bases from J; junction bases left unmatched: 2. Germline V gene lookup returns CDR1 GTSNPN and CDR2 SVGIG (reference sequence). The CDR3 sequence: CACRDRGYGYTF. The CDR3 DNA is TGTGCCTGCCGGGACAGGGGCTATGGCTACACCTTC.

The genes are TRBV5-4 and TRBJ1-1; D is possibly TRBD1 (6 bases). Germline-derived CDR1 and CDR2 are SGHNT and YYREEE (reference sequence). With 6 bases removed from V and 0 bases from J, the gap between germline ends came to 9 bases. The CDR3 loop spans 13 amino acids. This CDR3 reads CASNGQMNTEAFF. CDR3 nucleotide sequence: TGTGCCAGCAACGGACAGATGAACACTGAAGCTTTCTTT.

The chain is built from TRBV2 and TRBJ2-7; 15 bases are shared with TRBD2. Germline V lookup: CDR1 SNHLY, CDR2 FYNNEI. Trimming removed 4 bases from V and 5 bases from J; junction bases left unmatched: 3. The CDR3 is 15 amino acids. The CDR3, as DNA: TGTGCCAGCAGTGGGACTAGCGGGAGGGCCAACGAGCAGTACTTC. Its translation: CASSGTSGRANEQYF.

This chain uses TRBV11-2 with TRBJ2-7; possibly TRBD1 for D (6 bases). The CDR3 spans 15 residues. Trimming shortened V by 3 bases and J by 1 base, and 13 bases separated the two germline ends. Looked up from germline, CDR1 is SGHAT and CDR2 is FQNNGV. In DNA form, the CDR3 reads TGTGCCAGCAGCTTCCCCAGGGGCCCATCCTACGAGCAGTACTTC. The encoded protein is CASSFPRGPSYEQYF.

V and J are TRBV7-8 and TRBJ2-5, with D tentatively TRBD2 (6 bases). The CDR3 consists of 13 residues. Trimming took off 6 bases at V and 4 bases at J, with 12 bases between the two ends. CDR1 is SGHVS and CDR2 is FQNEAQ in the germline V gene. CDR3 sequence reads: CASSWTNPETQYF. In nucleotides, the CDR3 is TGTGCCAGCAGTTGGACTAATCCAGAGACCCAGTACTTC.

The V and J genes are TRBV13 and TRBJ1-6; D is uncertain. Trimming left V 5 bases short and J 2 bases short, with 13 bases between. CDR1 and CDR2 (germline): PRHDT, FYEKMQ (reference sequence). There are 16 residues in the CDR3. DNA of the CDR3: TGTGCCAGCAGCGCCCCAGGACGGACCTATAATTCACCCCTCCACTTT. It translates to CASSAPGRTYNSPLHF.

This clone was counted a single time. The chain recombines TRBV7-2 with TRBJ2-2; possible D gene TRBD1, 5 bases. V dropped 6 bases and J dropped 4 bases, with 12 bases sitting between them. The CDR3 has 14 residues. Per germline, CDR1 SGHTA and CDR2 FQGNSA. CDR3 DNA sequence: TGTGCCAGCAGTTATAGGGGCGGCACCGGGGAGCTGTTTTTT. It yields the protein CASSYRGGTGELFF.

The chain links TRBV4-1 to TRBJ2-2, with 7 bases identical to TRBD1. The CDR3 is 14 residues long. Trimming took 4 bases from V and 5 from J; bases not matched to a gene: 4. Germline-derived CDR1 and CDR2 are MGHRA and YSYEKL. CDR3 loop: CASSLTGVTGELFF. CDR3 in DNA: TGCGCCAGCAGCCTCACAGGGGTTACCGGGGAGCTGTTTTTT.

The chain has TRBV10-3 and TRBJ2-3; 12 nucleotides agree with TRBD2. The germline CDR1 and CDR2 sequences are ENHRY and SYGVKD. V lost 2 bases and J lost 1; bases outside the gene matches: 1. The CDR3 is 16 amino acids. CDR3 coding DNA: TGTGCCATCAGTGAGGCTAGCGGGGGGGGCACAGATACGCAGTATTTT. Translated, it gives CAISEASGGGTDTQYF.

This clone was observed a handful of times. The V gene is TRBV19, the J gene TRBJ2-7; D gene ambiguous. Germline V gene data show CDR1 as LNHDA and CDR2 as SQIVND (reference sequence). The V end was cut by 6 bases, the J end by 4 bases, with 10 bases between. This CDR3 is built from 12 residues. CDR3 in DNA: TGTGCCAGTAGCGCAGACCGTTACGAGCAGTACTTC. Amino acids: CASSADRYEQYF.

As for this clone: This CDR3 is also generated by other DNA sequences in the sample. Written as DNA, the CDR3 is TGCGCCAGCAGCGGAGGGACTAGCGGAGGCTACGAGCAGTACTTC. This translates into CASSGGTSGGYEQYF. This sequence joins TRBV5-1 and TRBJ2-7; TRBD2 matches at 11 bases. This CDR3 is built from 15 residues. The germline V gene has CDR1 SGHRS and CDR2 YFSETQ. J lost 3 bases, V lost 4 bases, and 6 bases had no gene match. Based on the CDR3 plus reference TRBV5-1 and TRBJ2-7, the full variable domain is KAGVTQTPRYLIKTRGQQVTLSCSPISGHRSVSWYQQTPGQGLQFLFEYFSETQRNKGNFPGRFSGRQFSNSRSEMNVSTLELGDSALYLCASSGGTSGGYEQYFGPGTRLTVT.

The V and J genes are TRBV6-1 and TRBJ1-2; TRBD1 matches 11 bases. V was clipped by 4 bases and J by 4 bases; unmatched bases: 11. Germline assignment: CDR1 MNHNS and CDR2 SASEGT. This CDR3 is built from 17 residues. DNA for the CDR3: TGTGCCAGCAGTGGAAGGACAGGGGGCCCCTTGGGCTATGGCTACACCTTC. Its translation is CASSGRTGGPLGYGYTF.

Concerning this clone: The same CDR3 can be traced to other DNA sequences in this sample. The chain employs TRBV6-6 and TRBJ1-6; D remains ambiguous. Deletions cut 2 bases from V and 5 bases from J, with 7 bases between. Looked up from germline, CDR1 is MNHNY and CDR2 is SVGAGI (reference sequence). CDR3 length: 14 amino acids. The CDR3 protein is CASSYPEDNSPLHF. The DNA for the CDR3 is TGTGCCAGCAGTTACCCCGAGGATAATTCACCCCTCCACTTT.